The rows below give T cell receptor beta chains drawn from one sample of a study of chemoradiotherapy in HPV16-positive cancers. Some clones are missing from TCRdb's copy, which holds only in-frame ones; the method was immunoSEQ multiplex PCR. The sample holds some 1,300 clones, 85% seen once. The material was tumor tissue, obtained from a patient who underwent chemoradiotherapy. The receptors were gathered from a human donor with HPV-associated anogenital cancer. Each CDR3 is given without its conserved first and last residue. The order of the fields is CDR3 length, V gene, J gene, CDR3 protein.

len: 15; v_gene: TRBV7-9; j_gene: TRBJ1-3; CDR3aa: ASSLDLRLSAGNTIY
len: 20; v_gene: TRBV19; j_gene: TRBJ2-6; CDR3aa: ASNSLAGATPSTYSGANVLT
len: 11; v_gene: TRBV6-5; j_gene: TRBJ1-2; CDR3aa: ASSYSPVYGYT
len: 13; v_gene: TRBV27; j_gene: TRBJ2-7; CDR3aa: ASSLSIGGSYEQY
len: 12; v_gene: TRBV6-4; j_gene: TRBJ1-1; CDR3aa: ASSTGETGTEAF
len: 10; v_gene: TRBV29-1; j_gene: TRBJ1-1; CDR3aa: SVEDKNTEAF
len: 13; v_gene: TRBV4-1; j_gene: TRBJ2-1; CDR3aa: ASSQEAATLDEQF
len: 15; v_gene: TRBV25-1; j_gene: TRBJ1-4; CDR3aa: ASSELGLGGRGEKLF
len: 11; v_gene: TRBV19; j_gene: TRBJ2-7; CDR3aa: ASGHVLAGEQY
len: 13; v_gene: TRBV6-1; j_gene: TRBJ1-4; CDR3aa: ASSGWGVANEKLF
len: 12; v_gene: TRBV28; j_gene: TRBJ2-7; CDR3aa: ASSLVGAPYEQY
len: 15; v_gene: TRBV19; j_gene: TRBJ1-5; CDR3aa: ASSMGPSGGTNQPQH
len: 11; v_gene: TRBV6-1; j_gene: TRBJ1-5; CDR3aa: ASRLYSNQPQH